The entry below gives a single TCR beta chain sequence along with its context. This record belongs to a study of control samples from healthy donors and cancer patients. Germline CDR1 is MGHRA and CDR2 is YSYEKL. This CDR3 has 14 residues. V lost 8 bases to trimming and J lost 0 bases, with 12 bases between them. Data came from immunoSEQ multiplex PCR; TCRdb stores just in-frame clones and leaves some out. Found here are roughly 170,000 clones, roughly 88% of them singletons; the top ten hold approximately 4.9%. The rearrangement joins TRBV4-1 to TRBJ2-3; D remains unclear. The TCR comes from a woman under 40 in good health. The sample consisted of blood. The CDR3 reads CASPPPPSTDTQYF. CDR3 nucleotide sequence: TGCGCCAGCCCCCCACCGCCTAGCACAGATACGCAGTATTTT.